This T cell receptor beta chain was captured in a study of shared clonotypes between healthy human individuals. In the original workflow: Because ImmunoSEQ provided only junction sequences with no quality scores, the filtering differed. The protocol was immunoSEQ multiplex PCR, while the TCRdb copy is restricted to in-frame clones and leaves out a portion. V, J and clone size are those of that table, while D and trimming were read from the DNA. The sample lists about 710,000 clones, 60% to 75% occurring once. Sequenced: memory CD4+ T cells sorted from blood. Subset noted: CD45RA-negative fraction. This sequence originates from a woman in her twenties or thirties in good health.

CDR3 in amino acids: CASSVGIEQYF. CDR3 bases: TGTGCCAGTAGTGTGGGGATCGAGCAGTACTTC. J is TRBJ2-7 and V is TRBV19; D is undetermined. CDR1 and CDR2 from the germline V gene are LNHDA and SQIVND (reference sequence). The length of the CDR3 is 11 residues. The V gene lost 5 bases and the J gene lost 6 bases, with 8 bases spanning the gap.